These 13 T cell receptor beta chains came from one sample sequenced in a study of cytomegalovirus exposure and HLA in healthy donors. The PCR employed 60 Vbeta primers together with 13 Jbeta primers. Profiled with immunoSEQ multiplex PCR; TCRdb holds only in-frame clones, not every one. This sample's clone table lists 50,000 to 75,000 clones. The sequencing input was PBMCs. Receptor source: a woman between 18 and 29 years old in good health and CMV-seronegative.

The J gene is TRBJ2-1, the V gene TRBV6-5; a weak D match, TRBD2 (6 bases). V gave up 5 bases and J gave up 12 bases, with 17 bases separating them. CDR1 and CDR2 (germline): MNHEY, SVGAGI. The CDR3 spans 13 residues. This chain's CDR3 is CASSDRDFDGQFF. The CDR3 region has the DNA TGTGCCAGCAGTGACCGGGACTTCGATGGGCAGTTCTTC.

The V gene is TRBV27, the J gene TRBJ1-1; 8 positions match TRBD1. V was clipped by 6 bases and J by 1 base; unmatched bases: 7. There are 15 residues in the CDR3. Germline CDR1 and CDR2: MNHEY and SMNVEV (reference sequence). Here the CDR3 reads CASRPRQGTNTEAFF. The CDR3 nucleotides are TGTGCCAGCAGACCACGACAGGGGACGAACACTGAAGCTTTCTTT.

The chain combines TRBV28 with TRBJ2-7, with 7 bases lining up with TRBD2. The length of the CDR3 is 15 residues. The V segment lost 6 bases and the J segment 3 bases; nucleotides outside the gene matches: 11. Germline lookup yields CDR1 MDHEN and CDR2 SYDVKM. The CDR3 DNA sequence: TGTGCCAGCAGCTCCGTACTAGCGTCGAGCTACGAGCAGTACTTC. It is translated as CASSSVLASSYEQYF.

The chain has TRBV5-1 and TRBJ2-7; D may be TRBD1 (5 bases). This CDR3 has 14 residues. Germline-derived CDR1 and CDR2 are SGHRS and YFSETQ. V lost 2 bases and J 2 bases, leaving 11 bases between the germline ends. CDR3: CASSFLDRAYEQYF. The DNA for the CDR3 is TGCGCCAGCAGCTTCCTCGACAGAGCCTACGAGCAGTACTTC. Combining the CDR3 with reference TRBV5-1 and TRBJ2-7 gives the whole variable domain KAGVTQTPRYLIKTRGQQVTLSCSPISGHRSVSWYQQTPGQGLQFLFEYFSETQRNKGNFPGRFSGRQFSNSRSEMNVSTLELGDSALYLCASSFLDRAYEQYFGPGTRLTVT.

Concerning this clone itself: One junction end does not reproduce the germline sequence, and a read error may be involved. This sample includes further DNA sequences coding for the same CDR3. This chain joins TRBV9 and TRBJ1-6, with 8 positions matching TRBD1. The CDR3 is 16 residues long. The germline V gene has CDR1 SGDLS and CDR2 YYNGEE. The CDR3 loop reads CASSLGQDLNNSPLHF. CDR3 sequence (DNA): TGTGCCAGCAGCTTGGGACAGGATTTAAATAATTCACCCCTACACTTT. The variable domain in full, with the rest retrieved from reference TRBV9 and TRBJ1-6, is DSGVTQTPKHLITATGQRVTLRCSPRSGDLSVYWYQQSLDQGLQFLIQYYNGEERAKGNILERFSAQQFPDLHSELNLSSLELGDSALYFCASSLGQDLNNSPLHFGNGTRLTVT.

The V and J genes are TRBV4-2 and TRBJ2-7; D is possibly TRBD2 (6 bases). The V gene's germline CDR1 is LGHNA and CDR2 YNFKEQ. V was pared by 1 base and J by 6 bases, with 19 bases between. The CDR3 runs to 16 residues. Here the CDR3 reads CASSQGGLRRRGEQYF. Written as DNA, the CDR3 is TGTGCCAGCAGCCAAGGGGGATTGAGGAGGAGGGGCGAGCAGTACTTC.

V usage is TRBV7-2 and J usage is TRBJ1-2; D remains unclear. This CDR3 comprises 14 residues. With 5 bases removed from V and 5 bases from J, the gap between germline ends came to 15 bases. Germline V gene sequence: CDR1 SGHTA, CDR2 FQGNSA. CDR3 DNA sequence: TGTGCCAGCAGCCCTCCGGGCCCGGGATATGGCTACACCTTC. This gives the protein CASSPPGPGYGYTF.

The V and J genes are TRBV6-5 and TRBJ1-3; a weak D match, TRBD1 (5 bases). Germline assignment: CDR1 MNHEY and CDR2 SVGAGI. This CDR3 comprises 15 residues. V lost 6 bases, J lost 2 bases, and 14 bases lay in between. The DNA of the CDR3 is TGTGCCAGCAGACCGCCGGGACTGGCTGGAAACACCATATATTTT. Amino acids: CASRPPGLAGNTIYF.

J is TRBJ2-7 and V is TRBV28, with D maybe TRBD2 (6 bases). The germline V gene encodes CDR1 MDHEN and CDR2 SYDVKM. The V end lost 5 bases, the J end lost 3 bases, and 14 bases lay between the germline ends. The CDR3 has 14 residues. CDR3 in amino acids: CASSLRDLIYEQYF. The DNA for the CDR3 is TGTGCCAGCAGTCTCCGGGACTTAATCTACGAGCAGTACTTC. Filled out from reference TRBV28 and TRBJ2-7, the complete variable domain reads DVKVTQSSRYLVKRTGEKVFLECVQDMDHENMFWYRQDPGLGLRLIYFSYDVKMKEKGDIPEGYSVSREKKERFSLILESASTNQTSMYLCASSLRDLIYEQYFGPGTRLTVT.

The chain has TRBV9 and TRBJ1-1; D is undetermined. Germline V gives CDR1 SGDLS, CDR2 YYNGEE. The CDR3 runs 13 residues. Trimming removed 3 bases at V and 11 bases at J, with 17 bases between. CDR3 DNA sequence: TGTGCCAGCAGCGCAGCCCTTTTCGACTCGGCTTTCTTT. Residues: CASSAALFDSAFF.

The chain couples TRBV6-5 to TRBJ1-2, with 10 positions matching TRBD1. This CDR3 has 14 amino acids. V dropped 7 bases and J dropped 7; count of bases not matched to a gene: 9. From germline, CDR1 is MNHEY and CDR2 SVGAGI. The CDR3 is CASIPGQGSGGYTF. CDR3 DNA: TGTGCCAGCATCCCGGGACAGGGGTCCGGTGGCTACACCTTC.

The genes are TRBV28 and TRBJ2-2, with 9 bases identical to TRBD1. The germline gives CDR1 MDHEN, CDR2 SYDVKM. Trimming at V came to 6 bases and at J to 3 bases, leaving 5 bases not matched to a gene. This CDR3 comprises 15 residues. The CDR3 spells CASRGTGTYTGELFF. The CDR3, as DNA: TGTGCCAGCAGGGGGACAGGGACTTACACCGGGGAGCTGTTTTTT. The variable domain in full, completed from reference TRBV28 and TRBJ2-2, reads DVKVTQSSRYLVKRTGEKVFLECVQDMDHENMFWYRQDPGLGLRLIYFSYDVKMKEKGDIPEGYSVSREKKERFSLILESASTNQTSMYLCASRGTGTYTGELFFGEGSRLTVL.

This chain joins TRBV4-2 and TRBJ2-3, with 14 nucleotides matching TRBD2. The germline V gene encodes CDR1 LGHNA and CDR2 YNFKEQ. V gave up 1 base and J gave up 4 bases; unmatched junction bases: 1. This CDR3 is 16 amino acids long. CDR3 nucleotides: TGTGCCAGCAGCCAAGCGACTAGCGGGGGGGCAGATACGCAGTATTTT. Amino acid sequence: CASSQATSGGADTQYF.